The source of this TCR beta chain is a study of CD8 T cells in Susac syndrome. Worth noting for this clonotype: As yet, its antigen is unknown.

Points from the study as a whole: Susac CD8+ cells expanded clonally the most in TEMRA cells and in active patients.

The authors reverse transcribed about 0.5 to 1 ug RNA with random hexamers. Coverage of TCR beta CDR3 amplification by immunoSEQ multiplex PCR extended to 54 Vbeta and 13 Jbeta. TCRdb reprocessed the immunoSEQ multiplex PCR reads with MiXCR, giving one entry per CDR3 protein. The data show 95,000 to 150,000 distinct CDR3 sequences, over 90% seen once. Sequencing of TCR beta was performed on blood CD8+ T cells and on blood CD4+ T cells. Bulk CD8+ and CD4+ cells came from magnetic negative isolation; CD8+ TEMRA by FACS. CDR3 length: 15 residues. With V trimmed by 7 bases and J by 1 base, 4 bases remained unmatched.

The V and J genes are TRBV12-3 or TRBV12-4 and TRBJ1-6; the match to TRBD1 covers 7 bases. Sequencing was performed on CD8+ T cells from PBMCs. This receptor was identified in a human donor with Susac syndrome. CDR3: CASTDRASYNSPLHF. The CDR3 coding sequence is TGTGCCAGCACCGACAGGGCGTCCTATAATTCACCCCTCCACTTT.